Listed below are T cell receptor beta chains from one sample, sequenced in a study of CD8+ T cells in alopecia areata. TCRdb's table, derived via immunoSEQ multiplex PCR, lists solely in-frame clones and lacks some. The sample lists more than 95,000 clones, roughly 50% occurring once. Sequenced: NKG2D-low CD8+ T cells sorted from blood. The source of these receptors is a human donor with alopecia areata. CDR3s include the opening cysteine and the closing phenylalanine or tryptophan. A D gene is named only where the DNA matches it firmly. For some rows the clone size is stated as once, few or many, or as a class when expanded; others skip it.

V: TRBV5-1
size: NA
J: TRBJ1-1
D: TRBD1
DNA: TGCGCCAGCAGCTTCGACAGGGAGAACACTGAAGCTTTCTTT
CDR3: CASSFDRENTEAFF

V: TRBV30
size: once
J: TRBJ2-1
D: NA
DNA: TGTGCCTGGAGTGTATCGAGCAATGAGCAGTTCTTC
CDR3: CAWSVSSNEQFF

V: TRBV2
size: NA
J: TRBJ2-2
D: NA
DNA: TGTGCCAGCGAGGAGGGAAACACCGGGGAGCTGTTTTTT
CDR3: CASEEGNTGELFF

V: TRBV2
size: NA
J: TRBJ1-2
D: NA
DNA: TGTGCCAGCAGTGTGTCTGGGGACTATGGCTACACCTTC
CDR3: CASSVSGDYGYTF

V: TRBV5-6
size: NA
J: TRBJ2-1
D: NA
DNA: TGTGCCAGCAGCTCGTACAATGAGCAGTTCTTC
CDR3: CASSSYNEQFF

V: TRBV9
size: NA
J: TRBJ2-3
D: NA
DNA: TGTGCCAGCAGCGTTGGTGGGGCCTTCACAGATACGCAGTATTTT
CDR3: CASSVGGAFTDTQYF

V: TRBV30
size: NA
J: TRBJ2-7
D: TRBD1
DNA: TGTGCCTGGGGCGGACAGGGCGAGCGCTACGAGCAGTACTTC
CDR3: CAWGGQGERYEQYF

V: TRBV29-1
size: NA
J: TRBJ1-1
D: NA
DNA: TGCAGCGTTGATTCGGGGCAGGAGGGACCTTTCTTT
CDR3: CSVDSGQEGPFF

V: TRBV30
size: NA
J: TRBJ2-7
D: TRBD1
DNA: TGTGCCTGGGATCCAGGGGGCGAGCAGTACTTC
CDR3: CAWDPGGEQYF

V: TRBV19
size: NA
J: TRBJ1-5
D: NA
DNA: TGTGCCAGTAGTATTGGGAATCAGCCCCAGCATTTT
CDR3: CASSIGNQPQHF

V: TRBV5-1
size: NA
J: TRBJ2-3
D: TRBD2
DNA: TGCGCCAGCAGCTTAGCGGGAGGGGCAGATACGCAGTATTTT
CDR3: CASSLAGGADTQYF

V: TRBV7-9
size: NA
J: TRBJ2-1
D: NA
DNA: TGTGCCAGCGGGGGTGGTGAGCAGTTCTTC
CDR3: CASGGGEQFF

V: TRBV23-1
size: NA
J: TRBJ1-6
D: NA
DNA: TGCGCCAGCAGTCAACCCTTGTTCCGGGGGACTAATTCACCCCTCCACTTT
CDR3: CASSQPLFRGTNSPLHF

V: TRBV28
size: NA
J: TRBJ2-5
D: NA
DNA: TGTGCCAGCAGCACCACCGGGCGGGCAGAGACCCAGTACTTC
CDR3: CASSTTGRAETQYF

V: TRBV29-1
size: NA
J: TRBJ2-2
D: NA
DNA: TGCAGCGTGGCCGGGACCACCGGGGAGCTGTTTTTT
CDR3: CSVAGTTGELFF

V: TRBV28
size: NA
J: TRBJ2-7
D: TRBD2
DNA: TGTGCCAGTTCCACGGGACGAGCATTGGCGGGAGGGTGGGGCTACGAGCAGTACTTC
CDR3: CASSTGRALAGGWGYEQYF

V: TRBV15
size: NA
J: TRBJ2-3
D: NA
DNA: TGTGCCACCAGCGGAGGACAGTCCACAGATACGCAGTATTTT
CDR3: CATSGGQSTDTQYF

V: TRBV4-1
size: NA
J: TRBJ2-1
D: NA
DNA: TGCGCCAGCAGCCAAGTCAAGACGGAGGCCTACAATGAGCAGTTCTTC
CDR3: CASSQVKTEAYNEQFF

V: TRBV5-1
size: NA
J: TRBJ2-7
D: NA
DNA: TGCGCCAGCAGCTTGTTTGCGGAGGACGAGCAGTACTTC
CDR3: CASSLFAEDEQYF

V: TRBV4-1
size: NA
J: TRBJ2-2
D: TRBD2
DNA: TGCGCCAGCAGCCAGTACGGGGCTAGCGGGACGAACACCGGGGAGCTGTTTTTT
CDR3: CASSQYGASGTNTGELFF